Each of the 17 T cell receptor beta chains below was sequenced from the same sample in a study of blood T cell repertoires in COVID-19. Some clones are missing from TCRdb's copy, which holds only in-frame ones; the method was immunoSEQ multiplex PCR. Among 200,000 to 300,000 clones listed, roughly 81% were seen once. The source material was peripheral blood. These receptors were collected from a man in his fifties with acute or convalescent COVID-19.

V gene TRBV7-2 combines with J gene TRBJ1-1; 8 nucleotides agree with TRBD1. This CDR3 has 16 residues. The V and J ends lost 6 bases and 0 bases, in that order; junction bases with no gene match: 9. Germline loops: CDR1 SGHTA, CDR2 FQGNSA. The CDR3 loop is CASSLPGQVMNTEAFF. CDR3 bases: TGTGCCAGCAGTCTTCCGGGACAGGTCATGAACACTGAAGCTTTCTTT.

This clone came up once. The CDR3 region is CASSPAQGRAFF. Here the CDR3 DNA reads TGTGCCAGCTCACCGGCACAGGGGAGAGCTTTCTTT. The V call is TRBV18, the J call TRBJ1-1, with 7 bases matching TRBD1. V lost 3 bases to trimming and J lost 10 bases; unmatched junction nucleotides: 5. CDR1 is KGHSH, CDR2 LQKENI, per germline. CDR3 length: 12 residues.

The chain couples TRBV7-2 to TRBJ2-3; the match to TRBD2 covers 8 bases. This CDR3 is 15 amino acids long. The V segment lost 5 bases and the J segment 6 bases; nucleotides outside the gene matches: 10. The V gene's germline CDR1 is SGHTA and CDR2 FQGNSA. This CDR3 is CASSQAAGGIDTQYF. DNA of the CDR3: TGTGCCAGCAGCCAGGCGGCGGGAGGTATCGATACGCAGTATTTT.

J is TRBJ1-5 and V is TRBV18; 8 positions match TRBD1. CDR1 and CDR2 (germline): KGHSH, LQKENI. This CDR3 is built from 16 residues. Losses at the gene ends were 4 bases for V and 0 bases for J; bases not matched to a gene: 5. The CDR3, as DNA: TGTGCCAGCTCACTAATTGACAGGGGTAGCAATCAGCCCCAGCATTTT. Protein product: CASSLIDRGSNQPQHF.

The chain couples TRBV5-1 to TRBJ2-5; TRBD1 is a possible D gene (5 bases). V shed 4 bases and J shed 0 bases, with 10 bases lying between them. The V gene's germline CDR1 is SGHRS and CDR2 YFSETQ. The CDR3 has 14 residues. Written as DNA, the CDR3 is TGCGCCAGCAGCCTCAGGGTGGACCAAGAGACCCAGTACTTC. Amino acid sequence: CASSLRVDQETQYF. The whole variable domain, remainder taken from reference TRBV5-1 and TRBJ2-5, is KAGVTQTPRYLIKTRGQQVTLSCSPISGHRSVSWYQQTPGQGLQFLFEYFSETQRNKGNFPGRFSGRQFSNSRSEMNVSTLELGDSALYLCASSLRVDQETQYFGPGTRLLVL.

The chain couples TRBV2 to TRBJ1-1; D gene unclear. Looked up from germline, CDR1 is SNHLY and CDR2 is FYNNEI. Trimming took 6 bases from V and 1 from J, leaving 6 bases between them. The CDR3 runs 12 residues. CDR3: CASRRENTEAFF. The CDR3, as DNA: TGTGCCAGCAGGCGGGAGAACACTGAAGCTTTCTTT.

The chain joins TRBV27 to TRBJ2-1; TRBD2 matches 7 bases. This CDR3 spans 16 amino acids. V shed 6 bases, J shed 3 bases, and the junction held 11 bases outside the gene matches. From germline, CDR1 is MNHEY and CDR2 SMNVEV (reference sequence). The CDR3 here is CASRLKGAGVYNEQFF. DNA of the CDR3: TGTGCCAGCAGGTTAAAAGGCGCGGGGGTCTACAATGAGCAGTTCTTC.

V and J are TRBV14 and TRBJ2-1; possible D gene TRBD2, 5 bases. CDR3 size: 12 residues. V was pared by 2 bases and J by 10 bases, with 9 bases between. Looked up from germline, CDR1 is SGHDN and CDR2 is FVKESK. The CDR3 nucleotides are TGTGCCAGCAGCCAACCTAGCCGCGAGCAGTTCTTC. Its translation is CASSQPSREQFF.

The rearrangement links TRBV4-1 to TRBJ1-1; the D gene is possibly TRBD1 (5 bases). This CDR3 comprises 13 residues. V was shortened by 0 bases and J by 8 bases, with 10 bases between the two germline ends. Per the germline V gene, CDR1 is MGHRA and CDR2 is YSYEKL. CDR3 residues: CASSQETEGEAFF. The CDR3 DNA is TGCGCCAGCAGCCAAGAAACGGAGGGGGAAGCTTTCTTT.

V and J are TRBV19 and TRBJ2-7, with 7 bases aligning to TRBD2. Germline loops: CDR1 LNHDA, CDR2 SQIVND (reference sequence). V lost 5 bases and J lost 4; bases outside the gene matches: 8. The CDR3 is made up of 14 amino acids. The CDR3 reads CASSSQWDYYEQYF. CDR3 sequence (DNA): TGTGCCAGTAGTTCCCAGTGGGACTATTACGAGCAGTACTTC.

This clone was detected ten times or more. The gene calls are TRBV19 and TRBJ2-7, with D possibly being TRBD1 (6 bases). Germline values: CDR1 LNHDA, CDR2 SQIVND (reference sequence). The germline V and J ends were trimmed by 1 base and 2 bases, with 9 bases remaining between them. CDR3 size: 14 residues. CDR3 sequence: CASSIADRPYEQYF. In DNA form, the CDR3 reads TGTGCCAGTAGTATAGCGGACAGACCCTACGAGCAGTACTTC.

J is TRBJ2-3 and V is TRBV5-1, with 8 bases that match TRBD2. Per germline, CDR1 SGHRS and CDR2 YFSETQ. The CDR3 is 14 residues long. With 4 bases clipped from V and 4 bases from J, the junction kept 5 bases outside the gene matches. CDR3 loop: CASSTGLAPDTQYF. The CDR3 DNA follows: TGCGCCAGCAGCACCGGACTAGCCCCAGATACGCAGTATTTT. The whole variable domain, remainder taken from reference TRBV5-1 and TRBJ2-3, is KAGVTQTPRYLIKTRGQQVTLSCSPISGHRSVSWYQQTPGQGLQFLFEYFSETQRNKGNFPGRFSGRQFSNSRSEMNVSTLELGDSALYLCASSTGLAPDTQYFGPGTRLTVL.

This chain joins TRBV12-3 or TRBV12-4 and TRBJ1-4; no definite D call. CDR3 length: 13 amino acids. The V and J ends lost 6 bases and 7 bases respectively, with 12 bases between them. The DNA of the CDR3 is TGTGCCAGCAGGGTAGAAGGAGGTGAAAAACTGTTTTTT. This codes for CASRVEGGEKLFF.

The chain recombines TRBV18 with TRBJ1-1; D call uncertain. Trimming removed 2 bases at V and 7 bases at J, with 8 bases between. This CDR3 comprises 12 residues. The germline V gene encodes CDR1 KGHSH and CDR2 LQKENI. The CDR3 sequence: CASSPGQVEAFF. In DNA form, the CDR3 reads TGTGCCAGCTCACCAGGGCAGGTTGAAGCTTTCTTT.

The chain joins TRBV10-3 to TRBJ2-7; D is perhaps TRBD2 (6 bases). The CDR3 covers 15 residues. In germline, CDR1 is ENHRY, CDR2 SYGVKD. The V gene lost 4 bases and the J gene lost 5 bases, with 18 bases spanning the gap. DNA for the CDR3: TGTGCCATCAGTGCGACGTCATGGGGAGGCCACGAGCAGTACTTC. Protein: CAISATSWGGHEQYF.

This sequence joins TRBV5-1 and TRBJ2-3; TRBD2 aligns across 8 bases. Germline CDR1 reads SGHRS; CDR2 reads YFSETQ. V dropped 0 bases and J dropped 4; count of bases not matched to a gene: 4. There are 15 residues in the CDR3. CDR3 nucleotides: TGCGCCAGCAGCTTGGGAGCGGGAGCCCCAGATACGCAGTATTTT. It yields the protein CASSLGAGAPDTQYF.

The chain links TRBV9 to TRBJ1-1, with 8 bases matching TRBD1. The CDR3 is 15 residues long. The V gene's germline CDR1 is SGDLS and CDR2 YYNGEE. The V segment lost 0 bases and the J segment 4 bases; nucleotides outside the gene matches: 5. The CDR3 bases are TGTGCCAGCAGCGTAGGACAGGGGTACGGCACTGAAGCTTTCTTT. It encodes CASSVGQGYGTEAFF.